This TCR beta chain came from a study of Tregs in tolerant kidney transplant recipients. Study-level results: In tolerant patients, donor-specific Tregs outgrew total Tregs, suggesting antigen-driven expansion. Tregs expanded with activated donor B cells seemed most donor-specific.

Thawed PBMCs were FACS-sorted into unstimulated CD4+CD25+CD127- regulatory T cells, CD4+CD25- non-regulatory cells, CD4 and CD8 cells. The trim removed 3 bases at V and 4 bases at J, leaving 15 bases unmatched. The CDR3 is 17 residues long. CDR1 is DFQATT, CDR2 SNEGSKA, per germline (reference sequence). On this clone itself: Its antigen is undetermined. The CDR3 is cut off 3 residues early in the read; its end comes from the germline J gene.

Repertoires were generated with immunoSEQ multiplex PCR, while TCRdb's copy carries only in-frame clones and drops some. The sample holds about 30,000 clones. The sequence was collected from a human donor who received a combined kidney and bone marrow transplant. The chain has TRBV20-1 and TRBJ2-5, with TRBD2 matching over 9 bases. Specimen: CD8+ T cells from blood, collected before the transplant. The CDR3 sequence is CSASVARVAGVRETQYF. CDR3 DNA (partial): TGCAGTGCTAGTGTAGCCCGAGTAGCGGGAGTCAGAGAGACC.